The table lists the clone carrying this TCR beta chain with many counts. The antigen is not known. Researchers made TCR beta libraries by using iRepertoire HTBI primers and running Arm-PCR on CDR3 regions. In the source study's methods: Identification of gene segments yielded 60 or so TRBV and 14 TRBJ across samples. MiXCR, applied by TCRdb to the multiplex PCR reads, yields one record per CDR3 protein. TCRdb's processing, not the study's, gives the V and J calls here. The sample contains about 320,000 distinct CDR3 sequences, about a sixth of which appear only once. The sample belongs to a study of regulatory T cells in long-lasting Graves disease. The time point is: newly diagnosed GD, antithyroid drugs for less than 3 months. Extracted PBMC RNA gave rise to the TCR library. Recruitment took place at an endocrinology department in Xi'an, China. V lost 6 bases, J lost 3 bases, and 15 bases lay in between. Germline CDR1 and CDR2: MDHEN and SYDVKM. The CDR3 has 15 residues.

Whole-study results and caveats: Lower TCR diversity characterized persistent Graves' patients relative to newly diagnosed patients. TRBV28 was favored in persistent disease, as were TRBJ1-2 and TRBJ2-5.

The source of this sequence is a female donor with Graves disease. The V gene is TRBV28, the J gene TRBJ1-5; possible D gene TRBD1, 6 bases. Material: peripheral blood mononuclear cells (PBMCs), obtained at new diagnosis, from a patient treated with antithyroid drugs. CDR3 amino acids: CASSHYRENNQPQHF. Here the CDR3 DNA reads TGTGCCAGCAGCCACTACAGGGAAAACAATCAGCCCCAGCATTTT.